The 28 T cell receptor beta chains below come from one sample, sequenced in a study of CD8 T cells in Susac syndrome. About 0.5 to 1 ug RNA was reverse transcribed with random hexamers. TCRdb ran MiXCR on the immunoSEQ multiplex PCR reads and lists one entry per CDR3 protein. This table holds about 90,000 distinct CDR3 sequences, approximately 96% found once. The sample consisted of CD8+ T cells from PBMCs. All receptors come from a human donor with Susac syndrome.

The J gene is TRBJ2-7, the V gene TRBV19, with TRBD2 matching 10 bases. Germline values: CDR1 LNHDA, CDR2 SQIVND (reference sequence). The length of the CDR3 is 17 residues. V shed 7 bases, J shed 3 bases, and the junction held 15 bases outside the gene matches. Here the CDR3 DNA reads TGTGCCAGTACTCCGGGGAAGGGGACTAGCGCCTTCTACGAGCAGTACTTC. It yields the protein CASTPGKGTSAFYEQYF.

The chain employs TRBV20-1 and TRBJ2-5; D gene ambiguous. This CDR3 region has 13 residues. V lost 0 bases, J lost 4 bases, and 9 bases lay in between. In germline, CDR1 is DFQATT, CDR2 SNEGSKA (reference sequence). CDR3 DNA sequence: TGCAGTGCTAGAGATGATAGAGGAGAGACCCAGTACTTC. This gives the protein CSARDDRGETQYF.

The chain links TRBV30 to TRBJ1-4; no clear D. This CDR3 comprises 15 residues. Trimming took 1 base from V and 7 from J, leaving 16 bases between them. Germline values: CDR1 GTSNPN, CDR2 SVGIG (reference sequence). CDR3 coding DNA: TGTGCCTGGAGTGAGATCGGGAGCGTATCTGAAAAACTGTTTTTT. Residues: CAWSEIGSVSEKLFF.

The V call is TRBV5-1, the J call TRBJ1-4, with a possible D match to TRBD1 (5 bases). V was cut by 2 bases and J by 8 bases, with 13 bases left in between. The CDR3 totals 14 residues. CDR1 SGHRS and CDR2 YFSETQ come from the germline V gene. CDR3 protein: CASSLAGDQEKLFF. DNA for the CDR3: TGCGCCAGCAGCTTAGCGGGGGATCAAGAAAAACTGTTTTTT.

This chain links TRBV4-3 with TRBJ2-5; 8 bases are a match to TRBD1. J lost 5 bases, V lost 4 bases, and 9 bases had no gene match. Germline-derived CDR1 and CDR2 are LGHNA and YSLEER. The CDR3 length is 15 residues. The chain's CDR3 is CASSRGTGGPETQYF. Here the CDR3 DNA reads TGCGCCAGCAGCCGGGGCACAGGGGGTCCGGAGACCCAGTACTTC.

The rearrangement uses TRBV27 and TRBJ2-7; D call uncertain. The V end lost 8 bases, the J end lost 1 base, and 12 bases lay between the germline ends. CDR1 and CDR2 from the germline V gene are MNHEY and SMNVEV (reference sequence). CDR3 length: 13 amino acids. For the CDR3, the DNA is TGTGCCAGCCAGCCGGCCCTTTCCTACGAGCAGTACTTC. As protein: CASQPALSYEQYF.

The V call is TRBV25-1, the J call TRBJ1-2; D is unresolved. Germline CDR1 and CDR2: MGHDK and SYGVNS. V lost 5 bases and J 1 base, leaving 11 bases between the germline ends. CDR3 size: 14 residues. Written as DNA, the CDR3 is TGTGCCAGCAGTCCTACGGTGTTTAACTATGGCTACACCTTC. This encodes CASSPTVFNYGYTF.

CDR3 protein: CASSPGPTIDTQYF. CDR3 DNA sequence: TGTGCCAGCTCACCGGGCCCTACAATAGATACGCAGTATTTT. J is TRBJ2-3 and V is TRBV18; D gene ambiguous. This CDR3 has 14 residues. Germline V gives CDR1 KGHSH, CDR2 LQKENI. The V end was cut by 3 bases, the J end by 5 bases, with 12 bases between.

The rearrangement links TRBV12-3 or TRBV12-4 to TRBJ2-5; a possible D gene is TRBD2 (5 bases). This CDR3 region has 16 residues. Trimming removed 3 bases at V and 1 base at J, with 15 bases between. In DNA, the CDR3 is TGTGCCAGCAGTTTCGATCCCCGGGGAAGCCAAGAGACCCAGTACTTC. This translates into CASSFDPRGSQETQYF.

This chain connects TRBV29-1 to TRBJ2-2, with 7 bases matching TRBD1. The V and J ends lost 3 bases and 7 bases, in that order; junction bases with no gene match: 5. The CDR3 length is 13 residues. CDR1 and CDR2 from the germline V gene are SQVTM and ANQGSEA. CDR3 residues: CSVERGRDGELFF. CDR3 in DNA: TGCAGCGTTGAGAGGGGGCGTGACGGGGAGCTGTTTTTT.

This clonotype showed up just a few times. CDR3 nucleotides: TGTGCCAGCTCACCTGGACAGGGGGCGGAGACCCAGTACTTC. The encoded protein is CASSPGQGAETQYF. The chain carries TRBV18 and TRBJ2-5, with 11 bases lining up with TRBD1. The ends lost 3 bases at V and 5 bases at J; junction bases unmatched: 2. The V gene's germline CDR1 is KGHSH and CDR2 LQKENI. The CDR3 covers 14 residues.

Here the CDR3 reads CASASSPLARQNYGYTF. The CDR3 coding sequence is TGTGCCAGCGCATCCTCCCCCCTTGCGCGGCAGAACTATGGCTACACCTTC. The chain carries TRBV19 and TRBJ1-2; D ambiguous. The ends were cut back, 9 bases at V and 2 bases at J, with 25 bases in the middle. The length of the CDR3 is 17 residues. Germline V gene sequence: CDR1 LNHDA, CDR2 SQIVND (reference sequence).

J is TRBJ2-2 and V is TRBV6-1, with 7 bases lining up with TRBD1. The V and J ends lost 5 bases and 6 bases, in that order; junction bases with no gene match: 12. The length of the CDR3 is 16 residues. Germline V gene lookup returns CDR1 MNHNS and CDR2 SASEGT. The chain's CDR3 is CASSLRQGKFPGELFF. Here the CDR3 DNA reads TGTGCCAGCAGTCTTCGACAGGGTAAATTCCCCGGGGAGCTGTTTTTT.

The V gene is TRBV20-1, the J gene TRBJ2-2; perhaps TRBD2 as D (5 bases). CDR3 length equals 15 residues. Germline assignment: CDR1 DFQATT and CDR2 SNEGSKA (reference sequence). The germline V and J ends were trimmed by 5 bases and 0 bases, with 13 bases remaining between them. The CDR3 protein is CSAVGVGSNTGELFF. The DNA of the CDR3 is TGCAGTGCTGTGGGAGTAGGATCGAACACCGGGGAGCTGTTTTTT.

The CDR3 is CASGTRDRDPSYEQYF. CDR3 bases: TGTGCCAGCGGCACACGGGACAGGGACCCCTCCTACGAGCAGTACTTC. The chain has TRBV6-6 and TRBJ2-7; 9 bases fit TRBD1. The germline V gene encodes CDR1 MNHNY and CDR2 SVGAGI (reference sequence). J was trimmed by 0 bases and V by 8 bases; bases with no gene match: 11. The CDR3 is 16 amino acids.

The chain is built from TRBV19 and TRBJ1-1, with 7 bases identical to TRBD1. Germline CDR1 LNHDA, CDR2 SQIVND (reference sequence). CDR3 size: 14 residues. Trimming took 6 bases from V and 0 from J; bases not matched to a gene: 4. CDR3 loop: CASRLGQLNTEAFF. The CDR3 DNA follows: TGTGCCAGTAGACTGGGACAGCTGAACACTGAAGCTTTCTTT.

This clonotype appeared a single time. The chain recombines TRBV7-9 with TRBJ1-2; 7 nucleotides agree with TRBD1. Germline CDR1 is SEHNR and CDR2 is FQNEAQ (reference sequence). This CDR3 is 14 amino acids long. The ends lost 7 bases at V and 4 bases at J; junction bases unmatched: 9. This chain's CDR3 is CASTPGTASYGYTF. CDR3 DNA sequence: TGTGCCAGCACACCCGGGACAGCATCCTATGGCTACACCTTC.

This chain joins TRBV30 and TRBJ1-5; D is unclear. Trimming removed 2 bases from V and 1 base from J, with 12 bases in between. This CDR3 has 15 residues. The germline V gene has CDR1 GTSNPN and CDR2 SVGIG (reference sequence). The CDR3 region is CAWSTGPGSNQPQHF. The DNA of the CDR3 is TGTGCCTGGAGTACGGGCCCGGGAAGCAATCAGCCCCAGCATTTT.

This chain uses TRBV27 with TRBJ2-5; D is unclear. V was cut by 0 bases and J by 0 bases, with 8 bases left in between. CDR1 and CDR2 (germline): MNHEY, SMNVEV (reference sequence). This CDR3 is 15 amino acids long. The DNA of the CDR3 is TGTGCCAGCAGTTTATCGGCTGGCTACCAAGAGACCCAGTACTTC. This encodes CASSLSAGYQETQYF.

This clonotype was seen once. Here the CDR3 reads CASSPPGDRYYEQYF. For the CDR3, the DNA is TGTGCCAGCTCACCACCGGGAGACAGATACTACGAGCAGTACTTC. The chain couples TRBV18 to TRBJ2-7; the D call may be TRBD1 or TRBD2 (5 bases each). With 0 bases removed from V and 3 bases from J, the gap between germline ends came to 12 bases. The CDR3 consists of 15 residues. Germline V lookup: CDR1 KGHSH, CDR2 LQKENI.

The chain is built from TRBV7-9 and TRBJ2-5; D call uncertain. CDR1 SEHNR and CDR2 FQNEAQ come from the germline V gene (reference sequence). V was cut by 4 bases and J by 4 bases, with 13 bases left in between. The length of the CDR3 is 14 residues. This CDR3 is CASSSALRAETQYF. The CDR3 DNA follows: TGTGCCAGCAGCTCAGCCCTACGGGCAGAGACCCAGTACTTC.

V gene TRBV20-1 combines with J gene TRBJ2-1, with 15 positions matching TRBD2. The CDR3 runs 15 residues. CDR1 and CDR2 (germline): DFQATT, SNEGSKA (reference sequence). Trimming at V came to 5 bases and at J to 9 bases, leaving 8 bases not matched to a gene. The CDR3: CSAEPGLAGGGEQFF. DNA for the CDR3: TGCAGTGCTGAACCCGGACTAGCGGGGGGGGGTGAGCAGTTCTTC.

The chain employs TRBV6-5 and TRBJ1-2; 8 bases fit TRBD1. The length of the CDR3 is 13 residues. CDR1 is MNHEY and CDR2 is SVGAGI in the germline V gene. V shed 2 bases, J shed 8 bases, and the junction held 4 bases outside the gene matches. The CDR3 sequence: CASSYMAGGGYTF. DNA for the CDR3: TGTGCCAGCAGTTACATGGCAGGGGGCGGCTACACCTTC.

The V call is TRBV4-3, the J call TRBJ2-1; a possible D gene is TRBD1 (6 bases). V gave up 5 bases and J gave up 7 bases, with 9 bases separating them. CDR1 LGHNA and CDR2 YSLEER come from the germline V gene. CDR3 size: 12 residues. The CDR3 here is CASSGGRNEQFF. The CDR3, as DNA: TGCGCCAGCAGCGGGGGCCGAAATGAGCAGTTCTTC.

This chain links TRBV7-2 with TRBJ1-5, with D maybe TRBD1 (6 bases). This CDR3 comprises 15 residues. Looked up from germline, CDR1 is SGHTA and CDR2 is FQGNSA. Trimming took 1 base from V and 8 from J, leaving 15 bases between them. CDR3 sequence: CASSLDGRGFEPQHF. The CDR3 coding sequence is TGTGCCAGCAGCTTAGACGGGAGGGGGTTCGAGCCCCAGCATTTT.

The V call is TRBV30, the J call TRBJ1-1; 11 bases line up with TRBD1. V was pared by 0 bases and J by 8 bases, with 5 bases of the junction left unmatched. In germline, CDR1 is GTSNPN, CDR2 SVGIG (reference sequence). CDR3 length: 14 amino acids. CDR3 sequence (DNA): TGTGCCTGGAGTGTGGGACAGGGGGAACAAGAAGCTTTCTTT. This encodes CAWSVGQGEQEAFF.

The gene calls are TRBV19 and TRBJ2-4, with 12 bases lining up with TRBD2. V lost 4 bases and J lost 2; bases outside the gene matches: 6. The germline CDR1 and CDR2 sequences are LNHDA and SQIVND (reference sequence). The CDR3 totals 17 residues. CDR3 amino acids: CASSTSLAGGTKNIQYF. The CDR3 region has the DNA TGTGCCAGTAGTACCTCACTAGCGGGGGGTACCAAAAACATTCAGTACTTC.

V gene TRBV30 combines with J gene TRBJ1-1; D is unclear. The CDR3 covers 12 residues. Trimming shortened V by 5 bases and J by 1 base, and 8 bases separated the two germline ends. Germline V gene sequence: CDR1 GTSNPN, CDR2 SVGIG (reference sequence). The CDR3 DNA sequence: TGTGCCTGGGCGGGGTCGAACACTGAAGCTTTCTTT. Its protein is CAWAGSNTEAFF.